These 10 T cell receptor beta chains originate from one sample sequenced in a study of post-analysis software for immune sequencing data. Study-level points and caveats: Patients carried a handful of TRBV segments more frequently than controls did, and TRBV5-6, TRBV5-1 and TRBV20-1 were among them.

Unique molecular identifiers had been added to the TCR beta cDNA libraries. TCRdb reprocessed the PCR reads via MiXCR and lists one record per CDR3 protein. The sample lists about 680,000 distinct CDR3 sequences, 55% to 70% occurring once. These receptors lack a known antigen. Sequencing used blood. All receptors come from a girl aged 2 to 9 with multiple sclerosis.

The V gene is TRBV20-1, the J gene TRBJ2-1; D possibly corresponds to TRBD1 (6 bases). V was pared by 3 bases and J by 0 bases, with 12 bases between. Germline CDR1 and CDR2: DFQATT and SNEGSKA (reference sequence). This CDR3 has 15 residues. Here the CDR3 reads CSASIQGRSYNEQFF. The CDR3 DNA reads as TGCAGTGCTAGTATACAGGGCCGCTCCTACAATGAGCAGTTCTTC.

This clonotype showed up just once. In DNA form, the CDR3 reads TGTGCCAGCTACACTCACTTTCACCTCACAGATACGCAGTATTTT. This gives the protein CASYTHFHLTDTQYF. The V and J genes are TRBV6-1 and TRBJ2-3; no reliable D call. Germline CDR1 reads MNHNS; CDR2 reads SASEGT. With 8 bases removed from V and 2 bases from J, the gap between germline ends came to 17 bases. The CDR3 consists of 15 residues.

The chain has TRBV10-3 and TRBJ1-5; weak D call: TRBD1 (6 bases). The CDR3 contains 16 residues. The germline V gene has CDR1 ENHRY and CDR2 SYGVKD. V lost 0 bases and J 1 base, leaving 10 bases between the germline ends. CDR3 nucleotide sequence: TGTGCCATCAGTGAGTCGAAGGGGGGAAGCAATCAGCCCCAGCATTTT. Its translation is CAISESKGGSNQPQHF.

The rearrangement uses TRBV27 and TRBJ1-1; no clear D. The CDR3 contains 15 residues. Trimming pared 1 base from V and 0 bases from J, leaving 9 bases between. Germline values: CDR1 MNHEY, CDR2 SMNVEV (reference sequence). This CDR3 reads CASSLWATLNTEAFF. As DNA, the CDR3 is TGTGCCAGCAGTTTATGGGCCACCCTGAACACTGAAGCTTTCTTT.

The DNA for the CDR3 is TGCAGTGCTCACAGGGGATCTAGCACAGATACGCAGTATTTT. This encodes CSAHRGSSTDTQYF. The chain links TRBV20-1 to TRBJ2-3; 7 bases align to TRBD1. This CDR3 contains 14 residues. After removal of 5 bases from V and 0 bases from J, the junction contained 5 bases not matched to a gene. The germline CDR1 and CDR2 sequences are DFQATT and SNEGSKA (reference sequence).

The chain combines TRBV7-2 with TRBJ1-5; D is undetermined. CDR1 is SGHTA and CDR2 is FQGNSA in the germline V gene. V shed 2 bases and J shed 10 bases, with 12 bases lying between them. CDR3 length: 13 amino acids. The CDR3 spells CASSLYRSDPQHF. The CDR3 nucleotides are TGTGCCAGCAGCTTATACCGTAGCGACCCCCAGCATTTT.

V is TRBV12-3 or TRBV12-4 and J is TRBJ2-7; D is perhaps TRBD1 (5 bases). With 2 bases removed from V and 3 bases from J, the gap between germline ends came to 14 bases. The CDR3 has 15 residues. The DNA for the CDR3 is TGTGCCAGCAGTTTACTTTCAGGGCCAGACTACGAGCAGTACTTC. Encoded protein: CASSLLSGPDYEQYF.

This clonotype was seen a few times. This sequence joins TRBV25-1 and TRBJ2-7; 11 nucleotides align to TRBD1. Trimming took 6 bases from V and 5 from J; bases not matched to a gene: 12. CDR1 is MGHDK and CDR2 is SYGVNS in the germline V gene. The CDR3 has 16 amino acids. The CDR3 nucleotides read TGTGCCAGCAGACACTCAGAGGACAGGGGGCTCCACGAGCAGTACTTC. Protein sequence: CASRHSEDRGLHEQYF.

V usage is TRBV12-3 or TRBV12-4 and J usage is TRBJ2-4; D call uncertain. The end of the DNA fits TRBJ2-7 better, so the J call may be wrong. The length of the CDR3 is 13 residues. The CDR3 loop is CASSHLPSNEQYF. The DNA for the CDR3 is TGTGCCAGCAGTCACCTCCCCAGTAACGAGCAGTACTTC.

This clonotype has a single count. The chain carries TRBV10-3 and TRBJ2-3; 8 bases map to TRBD2. Trimming cost V 0 bases and J 5 bases; bases outside gene matches: 7. The CDR3 length is 16 residues. Germline assignment: CDR1 ENHRY and CDR2 SYGVKD. CDR3 sequence (DNA): TGTGCCATCAGTGAGTCGACGGGTCGGGGGGGAGATACGCAGTATTTT. Translating it yields CAISESTGRGGDTQYF.